The 21 T cell receptor beta chains below were found in one sample sequenced in a study of PD-1 blockade in classical Hodgkin lymphoma. All patients experienced relapse after autologous stem cell transplantation, and brentuximab vedotin exposure was variable. Some clones are missing from TCRdb's copy, which holds only in-frame ones; the method was immunoSEQ multiplex PCR. The sample consists of 60,000 or so clones, over 85% of them appearing once. Here the sequenced sample was peripheral blood mononuclear cells (PBMCs), taken at baseline. These receptors were obtained from a human donor with classical Hodgkin lymphoma.

The chain has TRBV10-2 and TRBJ2-1; D assignment may be TRBD1 or TRBD2 (6 bases each). V lost 8 bases, J lost 6 bases, and 17 bases lay in between. Germline CDR1 and CDR2: WSHSY and SAAADI. The CDR3 length is 14 residues. The CDR3 reads CASSGDWPVNEQFF. The CDR3 DNA reads TGCGCCAGCTCAGGGGACTGGCCCGTCAATGAGCAGTTCTTC.

The gene calls are TRBV7-8 and TRBJ2-1; D is undetermined. The CDR3 sequence is 14 residues long. The ends were cut back, 1 base at V and 0 bases at J, with 4 bases in the middle. Germline CDR1 SGHVS, CDR2 FQNEAQ. The CDR3 here is CASSLVISYNEQFF. In DNA form, the CDR3 reads TGTGCCAGCAGCTTAGTTATCTCCTACAATGAGCAGTTCTTC.

The rearrangement uses TRBV5-8 and TRBJ1-2, with D possibly TRBD1 on 5 matching bases. This CDR3 comprises 12 residues. Germline CDR1 reads SGHTS; CDR2 reads YDEGEE. Trimming cost V 4 bases and J 8 bases, with 12 bases left between them. CDR3 in DNA: TGTGCCAGCAGCCCGTCAGGGAAAGGCTACACCTTC. This encodes CASSPSGKGYTF. The full variable domain, with the rest looked up from reference TRBV5-8 and TRBJ1-2, is EAGVTQSPTHLIKTRGQQATLRCSPISGHTSVYWYQQALGLGLQFLLWYDEGEERNRGNFPPRFSGRQFPNYSSELNVNALELEDSALYLCASSPSGKGYTFGSGTRLTVV.

This clone was seen just once. The rearrangement uses TRBV29-1 and TRBJ2-7; D possibly matches TRBD1 or TRBD2 (5 bases each). This CDR3 region has 17 residues. V lost 2 bases and J lost 1, with 21 bases in between. Germline CDR1 SQVTM, CDR2 ANQGSEA. This chain's CDR3 is CSVETGPPLTPSYEQYF. In nucleotides, the CDR3 is TGCAGCGTTGAAACGGGGCCTCCTCTAACCCCTTCCTACGAGCAGTACTTC.

This sequence joins TRBV5-1 and TRBJ2-7; 7 bases align to TRBD2. Losses at the gene ends were 0 bases for V and 1 base for J; bases not matched to a gene: 13. The CDR3 sequence is 18 residues long. Germline V lookup: CDR1 SGHRS, CDR2 YFSETQ. As DNA, the CDR3 is TGCGCCAGCAGCTTGGAGGTATCGGGGCGGGAGAGGTCCTACGAGCAGTACTTC. Its protein product is CASSLEVSGRERSYEQYF.

The gene calls are TRBV5-1 and TRBJ2-7, with TRBD2 matching 13 bases. There are 17 residues in the CDR3. The ends lost 0 bases at V and 2 bases at J; junction bases unmatched: 5. Germline V lookup: CDR1 SGHRS, CDR2 YFSETQ. The CDR3 DNA follows: TGCGCCAGCAGCTTGGCCGGGGGACTAGCGGGGCCCTACGAGCAGTACTTC. Amino acids: CASSLAGGLAGPYEQYF.

The rearrangement uses TRBV19 and TRBJ2-1; 8 bases agree with TRBD2. The CDR3 has 15 amino acids. V trimming: 3 bases; J trimming: 4 bases; junction bases outside the gene matches: 5. Germline CDR1 LNHDA, CDR2 SQIVND (reference sequence). The CDR3 loop is CASSMTGGQYNEQFF. CDR3 nucleotides: TGTGCCAGTAGTATGACGGGGGGGCAGTACAATGAGCAGTTCTTC.

The chain joins TRBV6-9 to TRBJ1-1, with no clear D. This CDR3 region has 11 residues. The germline V gene has CDR1 MNHGY and CDR2 SVAAGI. The V end lost 7 bases, the J end lost 5 bases, and 8 bases lay between the germline ends. The DNA for the CDR3 is TGTGCCAGCACGAGGTTAACTGAAGCTTTCTTT. Protein product: CASTRLTEAFF.

V gene TRBV5-1 combines with J gene TRBJ2-7, with D possibly being TRBD1 (7 bases). CDR1 is SGHRS, CDR2 YFSETQ, per germline. CDR3 length: 14 residues. Trimming took 6 bases from V and 10 from J, leaving 23 bases between them. The CDR3 loop reads CASTESGGPIYQYF. Written as DNA, the CDR3 is TGCGCCAGCACCGAGTCAGGGGGGCCCATCTACCAGTACTTC.

V is TRBV6-5 and J is TRBJ1-1; TRBD1 might be the D (5 bases). The CDR3 has 13 amino acids. Germline assignment: CDR1 MNHEY and CDR2 SVGAGI. The V and J ends lost 6 bases and 5 bases respectively, with 13 bases between them. DNA for the CDR3: TGTGCCAGCAGCTTTAGGGGCCGGACTGAAGCTTTCTTT. It specifies CASSFRGRTEAFF.

V gene TRBV18 combines with J gene TRBJ2-5, with TRBD2 matching over 12 bases. After removal of 2 bases from V and 1 base from J, the junction contained 8 bases not matched to a gene. Germline CDR1 KGHSH, CDR2 LQKENI. There are 18 residues in the CDR3. This CDR3 reads CASSPIWTSGESQETQYF. DNA for the CDR3: TGTGCCAGCTCACCAATATGGACTAGCGGGGAATCCCAAGAGACCCAGTACTTC.

This clone was seen a single time. The chain links TRBV19 to TRBJ2-2, with D possibly being TRBD2 (7 bases). Germline assignment: CDR1 LNHDA and CDR2 SQIVND (reference sequence). V was clipped by 3 bases and J by 5 bases, with 16 bases between them. The CDR3 covers 16 residues. Here the CDR3 reads CASSIGGGSPTGELFF. The CDR3 DNA reads TGTGCCAGTAGTATTGGGGGCGGGAGTCCGACCGGGGAGCTGTTTTTT.

The rearrangement links TRBV5-1 to TRBJ2-6, with TRBD1 identical over 8 bases. CDR1 is SGHRS, CDR2 YFSETQ, per germline. The length of the CDR3 is 18 residues. V lost 0 bases and J lost 3; bases outside the gene matches: 8. The CDR3 DNA reads as TGCGCCAGCAGCTTGGTTCCAGGGGGCGCAGGTGGGGCCAACGTCCTGACTTTC. It codes for CASSLVPGGAGGANVLTF.

The chain is built from TRBV10-3 and TRBJ2-1; the D gene is possibly TRBD2 (6 bases). There are 13 residues in the CDR3. In germline, CDR1 is ENHRY, CDR2 SYGVKD. Trimming pared 2 bases from V and 9 bases from J, leaving 11 bases between. The DNA for the CDR3 is TGTGCCATCAGTGAGCAAGACGGGGGTGAGCAGTTCTTC. It encodes CAISEQDGGEQFF.

The V and J genes are TRBV4-1 and TRBJ2-2; D not certain. There are 14 residues in the CDR3. Germline loops: CDR1 MGHRA, CDR2 YSYEKL. With 3 bases removed from V and 0 bases from J, the gap between germline ends came to 5 bases. Here the CDR3 DNA reads TGCGCCAGCAGCCAGGTAGCGAACACCGGGGAGCTGTTTTTT. Protein sequence: CASSQVANTGELFF.

This chain connects TRBV7-9 to TRBJ2-3; D not certain. The CDR3 is 14 residues long. Germline loops: CDR1 SEHNR, CDR2 FQNEAQ (reference sequence). The ends were cut back, 0 bases at V and 5 bases at J, with 9 bases in the middle. The CDR3 loop reads CASSLALRGDTQYF. CDR3 bases: TGTGCCAGCAGCTTAGCCTTAAGAGGAGATACGCAGTATTTT. The entire variable domain, with the rest obtained from reference TRBV7-9 and TRBJ2-3, is as follows: DTGVSQNPRHKITKRGQNVTFRCDPISEHNRLYWYRQTLGQGPEFLTYFQNEAQLEKSRLLSDRFSAERPKGSFSTLEIQRTEQGDSAMYLCASSLALRGDTQYFGPGTRLTVL.

In DNA form, the CDR3 reads TGTGCCAGCATCCCGGCTGGACTAGCTGTACTTGGAGAGACCCAGTACTTC. It specifies CASIPAGLAVLGETQYF. The gene calls are TRBV28 and TRBJ2-5, with 8 bases lining up with TRBD2. The germline V gene has CDR1 MDHEN and CDR2 SYDVKM. The CDR3 contains 17 residues. Germline trimming cut 7 bases from V and 4 bases from J; bases unmatched to any gene: 17.

The chain couples TRBV7-2 to TRBJ2-7, with D possibly TRBD1 on 6 matching bases. CDR1 and CDR2 (germline): SGHTA, FQGNSA. This CDR3 has 14 residues. The ends were cut back, 1 base at V and 3 bases at J, with 10 bases in the middle. The CDR3 region is CASSLGTAVYEQYF. DNA of the CDR3: TGTGCCAGCAGCTTAGGGACAGCCGTCTACGAGCAGTACTTC.

This sequence joins TRBV11-2 and TRBJ2-7; 7 bases line up with TRBD2. Trimming removed 5 bases from V and 1 base from J; junction bases left unmatched: 5. The CDR3 is 14 residues long. Germline loops: CDR1 SGHAT, CDR2 FQNNGV. CDR3 residues: CASSLWGGSYEQYF. The CDR3 DNA reads as TGTGCCAGCAGCCTGTGGGGGGGATCCTACGAGCAGTACTTC. The entire variable domain, with the rest obtained from reference TRBV11-2 and TRBJ2-7, is as follows: EAGVAQSPRYKIIEKRQSVAFWCNPISGHATLYWYQQILGQGPKLLIQFQNNGVVDDSQLPKDRFSAERLKGVDSTLKIQPAKLEDSAVYLCASSLWGGSYEQYFGPGTRLTVT.

The CDR3 DNA sequence: TGTGCCAGCAGCCCGCGGACAGGGACCTACGAGCAGTACTTC. Translated, it gives CASSPRTGTYEQYF. The chain recombines TRBV9 with TRBJ2-7, with 8 bases matching TRBD1. The V and J ends lost 4 bases and 2 bases, in that order; junction bases with no gene match: 5. The CDR3 length is 14 residues. Germline assignment: CDR1 SGDLS and CDR2 YYNGEE. The variable domain in full, completed from reference TRBV9 and TRBJ2-7, reads DSGVTQTPKHLITATGQRVTLRCSPRSGDLSVYWYQQSLDQGLQFLIQYYNGEERAKGNILERFSAQQFPDLHSELNLSSLELGDSALYFCASSPRTGTYEQYFGPGTRLTVT.

The gene calls are TRBV4-1 and TRBJ2-2; a weak D match, TRBD2 (7 bases). V dropped 4 bases and J dropped 9 bases, with 9 bases sitting between them. The CDR3 runs to 12 residues. CDR1 and CDR2 (germline): MGHRA, YSYEKL. CDR3 sequence reads: CASSRGGRELFF. The CDR3 DNA follows: TGCGCCAGCAGCCGGGGGGGCCGGGAGCTGTTTTTT.